A single sample gave rise to the 31 T cell receptor beta chains below, sequenced in a study of blood T cell repertoires in COVID-19. This table comes from immunoSEQ multiplex PCR, and its TCRdb copy is limited to in-frame clones, with some not included. Of over 150,000 clones listed, just over 90% are singletons. Sequenced: peripheral blood. The receptors were gathered from a man between 18 and 35 years old with COVID-19, enrolled during active disease.

The chain couples TRBV14 to TRBJ1-1; D is possibly TRBD1 (5 bases). Germline-derived CDR1 and CDR2 are SGHDN and FVKESK. Trimming cost V 3 bases and J 11 bases, with 16 bases left between them. This CDR3 contains 13 residues. CDR3 coding DNA: TGTGCCAGCAGCCACCCAGGGCGTGCTGGGGCTTTCTTT. It codes for CASSHPGRAGAFF.

This chain joins TRBV18 and TRBJ2-7; 10 bases align to TRBD2. The CDR3 length is 18 residues. CDR1 KGHSH and CDR2 LQKENI come from the germline V gene. The V and J ends lost 0 bases and 4 bases, in that order; junction bases with no gene match: 12. The CDR3 here is CASSPPGRTSGTGYEQYF. CDR3 in DNA: TGTGCCAGCTCACCACCTGGGAGGACTAGCGGAACGGGATACGAGCAGTACTTC. Based on the CDR3 plus reference TRBV18 and TRBJ2-7, the full variable domain is NAGVMQNPRHLVRRRGQEARLRCSPMKGHSHVYWYRQLPEEGLKFMVYLQKENIIDESGMPKERFSAEFPKEGPSILRIQQVVRGDSAAYFCASSPPGRTSGTGYEQYFGPGTRLTVT.

Concerning this clone: Mismatch with germline at one junction end may stem from a read error. J is TRBJ1-4 and V is TRBV18, with D perhaps TRBD1 (6 bases). This CDR3 has 16 amino acids. Germline-derived CDR1 and CDR2 are KGHSH and LQKENI. The DNA of the CDR3 is TGTGCCAGCTCACCACAAATAAACAGGGATGGTGAAAAACTGCTTTTT. This gives the protein CASSPQINRDGEKLLF.

The rearrangement uses TRBV11-2 and TRBJ1-2; D gene ambiguous. Germline CDR1 is SGHAT and CDR2 is FQNNGV. The CDR3 is 15 amino acids. Deletions cut 5 bases from V and 1 base from J, with 14 bases between. The CDR3 sequence: CASSPRSWSNYGYTF. The CDR3 DNA sequence: TGTGCCAGCAGCCCACGATCTTGGAGTAACTATGGCTACACCTTC. Full variable domain (remainder filled in from reference TRBV11-2 and TRBJ1-2): EAGVAQSPRYKIIEKRQSVAFWCNPISGHATLYWYQQILGQGPKLLIQFQNNGVVDDSQLPKDRFSAERLKGVDSTLKIQPAKLEDSAVYLCASSPRSWSNYGYTFGSGTRLTVV.

V and J are TRBV9 and TRBJ1-3, with D possibly being TRBD1 (6 bases). The CDR3 runs to 16 residues. V was cut by 0 bases and J by 4 bases, with 14 bases left in between. Germline CDR1 reads SGDLS; CDR2 reads YYNGEE. The CDR3 DNA is TGTGCCAGCAGCGTAGGTGTGGGGGCGCGAGGAAACACCATATATTTT. This sequence encodes CASSVGVGARGNTIYF.

The chain recombines TRBV28 with TRBJ2-1; the match to TRBD2 covers 10 bases. The V segment lost 5 bases and the J segment 10 bases; nucleotides outside the gene matches: 8. CDR3 length equals 14 residues. Germline V gene lookup returns CDR1 MDHEN and CDR2 SYDVKM. CDR3 nucleotides: TGTGCCAGCAGTGGGACTAGCGTTCTCACCGAGCAGTTCTTC. It specifies CASSGTSVLTEQFF.

The chain carries TRBV6-6 and TRBJ2-7; 7 nucleotides align to TRBD1. Germline V gene lookup returns CDR1 MNHNY and CDR2 SVGAGI (reference sequence). This CDR3 is 13 amino acids long. V lost 5 bases, J lost 3 bases, and 4 bases stayed unmatched. The CDR3 region has the DNA TGTGCCAGCAGTCTACAGGGGATCTACGAGCAGTACTTC. Protein: CASSLQGIYEQYF.

V usage is TRBV6-5 and J usage is TRBJ1-1, with a possible D match to TRBD1 (6 bases). V shed 7 bases and J shed 7 bases, with 13 bases lying between them. Germline lookup yields CDR1 MNHEY and CDR2 SVGAGI. The CDR3 extends over 12 amino acids. The CDR3 sequence: CASMRGLGEAFF. CDR3 DNA: TGTGCCAGCATGCGGGGGCTTGGTGAAGCTTTCTTT.

V gene TRBV6-5 combines with J gene TRBJ1-1; D is undetermined. This CDR3 has 13 amino acids. The ends were cut back, 7 bases at V and 0 bases at J, with 9 bases in the middle. CDR1 and CDR2 (germline): MNHEY, SVGAGI. CDR3 nucleotides: TGTGCCAGCACCTACGTCATGAACACTGAAGCTTTCTTT. Protein sequence: CASTYVMNTEAFF.

The table lists this clone with a count of one. The rearrangement uses TRBV28 and TRBJ2-1, with TRBD2 identical over 9 bases. CDR1 and CDR2 (germline): MDHEN, SYDVKM. The CDR3 is made up of 17 amino acids. V shed 6 bases and J 6 bases; nucleotides not matched to a gene: 15. CDR3 amino acids: CASSSPRITSGSNEQFF. In nucleotides, the CDR3 is TGTGCCAGCAGCTCCCCGCGAATCACTAGCGGGTCCAATGAGCAGTTCTTC.

The V gene is TRBV9, the J gene TRBJ2-7, with unresolved D. Trimming left V 3 bases short and J 0 bases short, with 10 bases between. Germline CDR1 SGDLS, CDR2 YYNGEE. This CDR3 comprises 14 residues. The chain's CDR3 is CASSGDYGSYEQYF. The CDR3 region has the DNA TGTGCCAGCAGCGGAGATTACGGCTCCTACGAGCAGTACTTC.

The chain recombines TRBV7-2 with TRBJ1-3; D is perhaps TRBD1 (5 bases). V shed 3 bases and J shed 4 bases, with 7 bases lying between them. This CDR3 region has 13 residues. The germline gives CDR1 SGHTA, CDR2 FQGNSA. CDR3 in amino acids: CASSLWTGNTIYF. Here the CDR3 DNA reads TGTGCCAGCAGCTTGTGGACAGGAAACACCATATATTTT.

The J gene is TRBJ2-1, the V gene TRBV10-3; TRBD2 agrees at 16 bases. Trimming cost V 3 bases and J 7 bases; bases outside gene matches: 18. The CDR3 extends over 21 amino acids. CDR1 is ENHRY and CDR2 is SYGVKD in the germline V gene. The DNA of the CDR3 is TGTGCCATCAGTGACCCTTCAAAGGGACTAGCGGGAGGGCAGGTCAGGAATGAGCAGTTCTTC. Residues: CAISDPSKGLAGGQVRNEQFF.

The rearrangement uses TRBV27 and TRBJ2-7; D not resolved. Germline V CDR1 and CDR2: MNHEY, SMNVEV (reference sequence). V lost 0 bases to trimming and J lost 4 bases, with 10 bases between them. This CDR3 has 14 residues. The CDR3 reads CASSLSPGTYEQYF. In nucleotides, the CDR3 is TGTGCCAGCAGTTTATCGCCAGGAACGTACGAGCAGTACTTC.

CDR3 amino acids: CASSFLRTYEQYF. The CDR3 coding sequence is TGTGCCAGCAGCTTCCTGCGGACCTACGAGCAGTACTTC. The V gene is TRBV13, the J gene TRBJ2-7; D gene ambiguous. Germline CDR1 and CDR2: PRHDT and FYEKMQ (reference sequence). V lost 3 bases and J 2 bases, leaving 8 bases between the germline ends. This CDR3 contains 13 residues.

This sequence joins TRBV5-8 and TRBJ1-2; 8 bases agree with TRBD1. The ends lost 0 bases at V and 3 bases at J; junction bases unmatched: 7. Per germline, CDR1 SGHTS and CDR2 YDEGEE. The CDR3 length is 16 residues. CDR3 nucleotides: TGTGCCAGCAGCTTGGCAGGGGGCGTCCGGGACTATGGCTACACCTTC. The encoded protein is CASSLAGGVRDYGYTF. The full variable domain, rest sourced from reference TRBV5-8 and TRBJ1-2, is EAGVTQSPTHLIKTRGQQATLRCSPISGHTSVYWYQQALGLGLQFLLWYDEGEERNRGNFPPRFSGRQFPNYSSELNVNALELEDSALYLCASSLAGGVRDYGYTFGSGTRLTVV.

The chain employs TRBV27 and TRBJ1-5; no definite D call. V dropped 4 bases and J dropped 0 bases, with 7 bases sitting between them. This CDR3 comprises 14 residues. Germline values: CDR1 MNHEY, CDR2 SMNVEV (reference sequence). The CDR3 is CASSSGGSNQPQHF. The CDR3 bases are TGTGCCAGCAGTTCGGGTGGTAGCAATCAGCCCCAGCATTTT.

The CDR3 nucleotides read TGTGCCAGCAGCCCACAGGGGTATGGCTACACCTTC. Its protein product is CASSPQGYGYTF. The rearrangement joins TRBV7-9 to TRBJ1-2, with 7 nucleotides matching TRBD1. The J segment lost 5 bases and the V segment lost 5 bases, leaving 2 bases of the junction unmatched. Germline-derived CDR1 and CDR2 are SEHNR and FQNEAQ (reference sequence). The CDR3 totals 12 residues.

The J gene is TRBJ1-1, the V gene TRBV7-2; 7 bases map to TRBD1. Germline V CDR1 and CDR2: SGHTA, FQGNSA. Trimming cost V 5 bases and J 1 base; bases outside gene matches: 7. The CDR3 is 15 amino acids. In nucleotides, the CDR3 is TGTGCCAGCAGCCCCACGACAGGGAGGAACACTGAAGCTTTCTTT. Amino acid sequence: CASSPTTGRNTEAFF. The complete variable domain, with remaining parts taken from reference TRBV7-2 and TRBJ1-1, reads GAGVSQSPSNKVTEKGKDVELRCDPISGHTALYWYRQSLGQGLEFLIYFQGNSAPDKSGLPSDRFSAERTGGSVSTLTIQRTQQEDSAVYLCASSPTTGRNTEAFFGQGTRLTVV.

Comments on this clone: Mismatch with germline at one junction end may stem from a read error. The CDR3 DNA reads TGTGCCAGCAGTTCCAGGGGAAGGGCCAATGAAAAACTGCTTTTT. Translating it yields CASSSRGRANEKLLF. This chain joins TRBV27 and TRBJ1-4; D is possibly TRBD1 (6 bases). Germline V gene lookup returns CDR1 MNHEY and CDR2 SMNVEV (reference sequence). The CDR3 length is 15 residues.

CDR3 nucleotide sequence: TGTGCCAGCAGCCCGGTGGGGCATGAGCAGTTCTTC. As protein: CASSPVGHEQFF. V usage is TRBV11-2 and J usage is TRBJ2-1; weak D call: TRBD1 (5 bases). Germline values: CDR1 SGHAT, CDR2 FQNNGV. With 5 bases removed from V and 8 bases from J, the gap between germline ends came to 10 bases. This CDR3 region has 12 residues.

The chain uses TRBV5-4 and TRBJ1-2, with TRBD1 identical over 10 bases. Trimming took 4 bases from V and 2 from J; bases not matched to a gene: 8. The CDR3 runs to 16 residues. The germline V gene has CDR1 SGHNT and CDR2 YYREEE (reference sequence). The CDR3 spells CASSPGQGYRNYGYTF. The CDR3 nucleotides read TGTGCCAGCAGCCCGGGACAGGGGTATCGGAACTATGGCTACACCTTC.

This chain joins TRBV28 and TRBJ2-7; D uncertain. Germline values: CDR1 MDHEN, CDR2 SYDVKM. The CDR3 is 13 residues long. V lost 3 bases and J 3 bases, leaving 9 bases between the germline ends. CDR3 sequence reads: CASSFASGYEQYF. In DNA, the CDR3 is TGTGCCAGCAGTTTCGCCTCCGGCTACGAGCAGTACTTC.

The gene calls are TRBV5-5 and TRBJ2-2; 11 bases map to TRBD1. Germline V gene data show CDR1 as SGHKS and CDR2 as YYEKEE (reference sequence). The V segment lost 3 bases and the J segment 3 bases; nucleotides outside the gene matches: 4. CDR3 length: 16 amino acids. CDR3 residues: CASSSGQGAYTGELFF. The DNA for the CDR3 is TGTGCCAGCAGCTCAGGACAGGGGGCGTACACCGGGGAGCTGTTTTTT.

The rearrangement uses TRBV2 and TRBJ1-2, with TRBD1 identical over 8 bases. The germline CDR1 and CDR2 sequences are SNHLY and FYNNEI. J gave up 7 bases and V 7 bases, and 11 bases lay outside the gene matches. The CDR3 is 14 amino acids. The CDR3: CASTTQGQGGGYTF. In DNA, the CDR3 is TGTGCCAGCACCACCCAAGGACAGGGTGGTGGCTACACCTTC.

This rearrangement joins TRBV6-2 or TRBV6-3 to TRBJ2-7, with D possibly TRBD2 on 5 matching bases. Germline lookup yields CDR1 MNHEY and CDR2 SVGEGT. The CDR3 is 14 residues long. Trimming left V 3 bases short and J 6 bases short, with 15 bases between. The DNA for the CDR3 is TGTGCCAGCAGTTATCTCCGAGGGTCGGGCGAGCAGTACTTC. Its translation: CASSYLRGSGEQYF.

V is TRBV13 and J is TRBJ1-1; D is uncertain. Between the trimmed V and J ends, which lost 6 bases and 8 bases, there was a span of 13 bases. The CDR3 runs 12 residues. Per the germline V gene, CDR1 is PRHDT and CDR2 is FYEKMQ (reference sequence). CDR3 amino acids: CASRPTPGEAFF. CDR3 bases: TGTGCCAGCAGGCCAACGCCGGGGGAAGCTTTCTTT.

The rearrangement links TRBV18 to TRBJ1-1; D not resolved. CDR3 length: 14 amino acids. V lost 3 bases, J lost 4 bases, and 12 bases lay in between. Germline-derived CDR1 and CDR2 are KGHSH and LQKENI. CDR3 in amino acids: CASSPGGSATEAFF. The DNA for the CDR3 is TGTGCCAGCTCACCGGGCGGGTCGGCCACTGAAGCTTTCTTT.

This rearrangement joins TRBV29-1 to TRBJ2-5; 7 bases line up with TRBD2. The CDR3 spans 12 residues. V lost 7 bases and J lost 5; bases outside the gene matches: 7. Germline-derived CDR1 and CDR2 are SQVTM and ANQGSEA. CDR3 DNA: TGCAGCGCCGACCGGGAGGCGGAGACCCAGTACTTC. Its protein product is CSADREAETQYF.

This chain uses TRBV5-1 with TRBJ2-3, with a possible D match to TRBD2 (6 bases). Trimming took off 2 bases at V and 4 bases at J, with 14 bases between the two ends. Germline CDR1 SGHRS, CDR2 YFSETQ. The CDR3 has 15 amino acids. This CDR3 is CASSLFAGLADTQYF. The CDR3 bases are TGCGCCAGCAGCTTATTCGCGGGATTGGCAGATACGCAGTATTTT.

The rearrangement uses TRBV3-1 (or the pseudogene TRBV3-2) and TRBJ2-7; no definite D call. This CDR3 has 14 amino acids. Trimming took 2 bases from V and 3 from J, leaving 11 bases between them. Germline values: CDR1 LGHDT, CDR2 YNNKEL (reference sequence). CDR3 amino acids: CASSQTYSSYEQYF. CDR3 sequence (DNA): TGTGCCAGCAGCCAAACCTACAGCAGCTACGAGCAGTACTTC.